The text below deals with one T cell receptor beta chain. Its antigen remains unknown. Clones were read by immunoSEQ multiplex PCR, and TCRdb kept only the in-frame ones, dropping some. The data contain more than 45,000 clones, 80% to 90% of them singletons. These data are taken from a study of OX40 agonist ivuxolimab in advanced cancers. Study-level information: Melanoma, hepatocellular carcinoma, head and neck or renal cell cancer occurred in dose-escalation patients. Study-wide results and limits: The study did not work out the antigen specificity of the expanded peripheral T cells.

Germline lookup yields CDR1 SGHAT and CDR2 FQNNGV. V shed 3 bases, J shed 7 bases, and the junction held 5 bases outside the gene matches. The CDR3 sequence is 16 residues long. The receptor was derived from an adult with an advanced solid tumor such as melanoma, head and neck, liver or kidney cancer. The specimen comprised CD4+ or CD8+ T cells sorted from blood, sampled in a trial of the OX40 agonist ivuxolimab. V usage is TRBV11-2 and J usage is TRBJ2-1; 14 bases fit TRBD2. The CDR3 reads CASSFPTSGRVNEQFF. The CDR3 coding sequence is TGTGCCAGCAGCTTTCCGACTAGCGGGAGGGTTAATGAGCAGTTCTTC.